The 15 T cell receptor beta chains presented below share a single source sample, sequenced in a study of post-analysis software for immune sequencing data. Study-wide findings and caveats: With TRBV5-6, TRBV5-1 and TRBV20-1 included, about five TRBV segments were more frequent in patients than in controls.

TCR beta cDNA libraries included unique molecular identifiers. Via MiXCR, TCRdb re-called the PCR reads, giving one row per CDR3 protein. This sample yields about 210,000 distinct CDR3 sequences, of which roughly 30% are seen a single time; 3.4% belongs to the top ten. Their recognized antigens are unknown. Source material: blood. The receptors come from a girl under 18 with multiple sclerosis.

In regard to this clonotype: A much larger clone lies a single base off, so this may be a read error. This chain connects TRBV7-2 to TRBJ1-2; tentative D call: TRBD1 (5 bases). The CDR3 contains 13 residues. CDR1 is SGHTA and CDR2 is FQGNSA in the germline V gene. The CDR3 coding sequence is TGTGCCAGCAGCCGACGACAGTACTATGGCCACACCTTC. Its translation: CASSRRQYYGHTF. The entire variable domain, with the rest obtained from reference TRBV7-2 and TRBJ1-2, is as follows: GAGVSQSPSNKVTEKGKDVELRCDPISGHTALYWYRQSLGQGLEFLIYFQGNSAPDKSGLPSDRFSAERTGGSVSTLTIQRTQQEDSAVYLCASSRRQYYGHTFGSGTRLTVV.

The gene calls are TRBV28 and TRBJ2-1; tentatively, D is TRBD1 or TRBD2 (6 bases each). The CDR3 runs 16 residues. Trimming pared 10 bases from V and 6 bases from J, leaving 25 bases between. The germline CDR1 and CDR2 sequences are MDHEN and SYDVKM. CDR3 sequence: CANTIFGGVGGNEQFF. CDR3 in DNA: TGTGCCAACACTATATTCGGGGGTGTAGGGGGCAATGAGCAGTTCTTC.

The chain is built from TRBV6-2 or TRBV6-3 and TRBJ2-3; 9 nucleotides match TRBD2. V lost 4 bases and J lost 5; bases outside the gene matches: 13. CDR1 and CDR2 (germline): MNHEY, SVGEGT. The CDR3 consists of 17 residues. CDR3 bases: TGTGCCAGCAGTTTCCCGGGACTAGCAAATAGTGGAGATACGCAGTATTTT. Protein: CASSFPGLANSGDTQYF.

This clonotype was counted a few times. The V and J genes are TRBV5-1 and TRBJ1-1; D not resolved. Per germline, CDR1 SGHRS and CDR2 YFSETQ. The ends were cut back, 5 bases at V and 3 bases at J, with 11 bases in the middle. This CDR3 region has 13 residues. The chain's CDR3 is CASSRGRDTEAFF. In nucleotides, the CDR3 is TGCGCCAGCAGTCGTGGAAGGGACACTGAAGCTTTCTTT.

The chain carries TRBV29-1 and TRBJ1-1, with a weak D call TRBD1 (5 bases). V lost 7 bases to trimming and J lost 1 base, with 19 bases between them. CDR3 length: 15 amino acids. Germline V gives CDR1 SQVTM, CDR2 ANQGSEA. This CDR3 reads CSGSGTSASNTEAFF. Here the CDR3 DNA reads TGCAGCGGATCCGGGACGAGCGCCTCGAACACTGAAGCTTTCTTT.

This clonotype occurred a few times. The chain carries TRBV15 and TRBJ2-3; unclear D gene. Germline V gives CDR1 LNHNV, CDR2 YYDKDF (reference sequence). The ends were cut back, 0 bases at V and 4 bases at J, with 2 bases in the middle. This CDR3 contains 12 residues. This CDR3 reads CATSRDSDTQYF. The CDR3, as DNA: TGTGCCACCAGCAGAGATTCAGATACGCAGTATTTT.

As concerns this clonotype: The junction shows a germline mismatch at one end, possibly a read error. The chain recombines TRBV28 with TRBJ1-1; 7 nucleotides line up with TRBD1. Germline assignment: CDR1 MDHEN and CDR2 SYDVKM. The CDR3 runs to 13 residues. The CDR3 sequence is CAGSDRENTEAFF. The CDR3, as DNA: TGTGCCGGCAGTGACAGGGAGAACACTGAAGCTTTCTTT.

As DNA, the CDR3 is TGTGCCAGCAGCCTCGACAGGAGCACTGAAGCTTTCTTT. This gives the protein CASSLDRSTEAFF. V is TRBV7-8 and J is TRBJ1-1, with D perhaps TRBD1 (6 bases). V was cut by 5 bases and J by 4 bases, with 11 bases left in between. The CDR3 consists of 13 residues. From germline, CDR1 is SGHVS and CDR2 FQNEAQ.

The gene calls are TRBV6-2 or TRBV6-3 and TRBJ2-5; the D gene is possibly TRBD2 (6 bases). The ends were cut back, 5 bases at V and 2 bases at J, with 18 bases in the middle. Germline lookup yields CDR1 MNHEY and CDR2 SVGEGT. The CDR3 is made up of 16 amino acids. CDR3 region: CASSPPGSGRQETQYF. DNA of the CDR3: TGTGCCAGCAGTCCCCCCGGGAGTGGACGGCAAGAGACCCAGTACTTC.

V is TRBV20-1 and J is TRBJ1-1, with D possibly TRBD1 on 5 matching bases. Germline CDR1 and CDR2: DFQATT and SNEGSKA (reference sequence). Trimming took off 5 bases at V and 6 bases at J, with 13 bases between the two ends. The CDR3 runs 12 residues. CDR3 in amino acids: CSARTGGAEAFF. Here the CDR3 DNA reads TGCAGTGCTCGTACCGGGGGGGCTGAAGCTTTCTTT.

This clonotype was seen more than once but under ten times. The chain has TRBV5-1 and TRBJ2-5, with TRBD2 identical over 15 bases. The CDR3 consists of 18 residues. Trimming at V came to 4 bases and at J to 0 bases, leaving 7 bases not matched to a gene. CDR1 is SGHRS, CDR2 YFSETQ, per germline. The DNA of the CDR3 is TGCGCCAGCAGCCCAGGGACTAGCGGGAGGTTCTACCAAGAGACCCAGTACTTC. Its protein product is CASSPGTSGRFYQETQYF.

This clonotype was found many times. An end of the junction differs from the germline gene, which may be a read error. The CDR3 is CSVEGSGRAYNEQFF. DNA for the CDR3: TGCAGCGTTGAAGGTAGCGGGAGGGCCTATAATGAGCAGTTCTTC. This chain joins TRBV29-1 and TRBJ2-1; 11 nucleotides align to TRBD2. The length of the CDR3 is 15 residues. Germline V gives CDR1 SQVTM, CDR2 ANQGSEA.

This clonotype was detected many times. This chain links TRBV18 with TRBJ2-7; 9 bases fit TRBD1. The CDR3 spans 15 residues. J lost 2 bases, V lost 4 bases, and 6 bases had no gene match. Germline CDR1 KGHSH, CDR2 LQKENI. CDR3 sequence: CASSQTQGATYEQYF. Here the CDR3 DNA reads TGTGCCAGCTCACAAACACAGGGGGCCACCTACGAGCAGTACTTC.

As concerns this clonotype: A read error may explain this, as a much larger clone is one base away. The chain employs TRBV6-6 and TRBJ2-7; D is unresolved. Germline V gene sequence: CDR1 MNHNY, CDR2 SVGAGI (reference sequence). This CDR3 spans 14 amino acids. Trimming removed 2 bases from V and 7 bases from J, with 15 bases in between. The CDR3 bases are TGTGCCAGCAGTTACCTGGGCAGCTACAATGAGCAGTACTTC. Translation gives CASSYLGSYNEQYF.

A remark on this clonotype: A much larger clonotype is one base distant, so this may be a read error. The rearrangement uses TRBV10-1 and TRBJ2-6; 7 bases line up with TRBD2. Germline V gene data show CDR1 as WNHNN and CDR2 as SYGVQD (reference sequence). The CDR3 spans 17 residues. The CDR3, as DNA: TGCGCCAGTAGCGCCGGGACTACAAACTCTGGGGCCAACGTCCGGACTTTC. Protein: CASSAGTTNSGANVRTF.